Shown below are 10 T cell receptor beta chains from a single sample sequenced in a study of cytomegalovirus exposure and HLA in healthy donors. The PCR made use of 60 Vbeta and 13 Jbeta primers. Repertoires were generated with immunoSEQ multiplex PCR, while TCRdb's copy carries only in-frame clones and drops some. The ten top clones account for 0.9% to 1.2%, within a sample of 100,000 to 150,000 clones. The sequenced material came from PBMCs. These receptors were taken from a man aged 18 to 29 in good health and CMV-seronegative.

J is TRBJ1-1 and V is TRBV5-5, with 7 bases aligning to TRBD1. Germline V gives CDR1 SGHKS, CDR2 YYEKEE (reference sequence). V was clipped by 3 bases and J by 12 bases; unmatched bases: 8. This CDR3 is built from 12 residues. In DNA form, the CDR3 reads TGTGCCAGCAGCTGGACAGGTCGACGGTCTTTCTTT. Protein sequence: CASSWTGRRSFF.

The CDR3 reads CSGGQGLREQYF. CDR3 nucleotide sequence: TGCAGCGGGGGACAGGGGCTGCGAGAGCAGTACTTC. V usage is TRBV29-1 and J usage is TRBJ2-7, with 10 bases that match TRBD1. J gave up 7 bases and V 7 bases, and 7 bases lay outside the gene matches. CDR3 length equals 12 residues. The germline V gene encodes CDR1 SQVTM and CDR2 ANQGSEA.

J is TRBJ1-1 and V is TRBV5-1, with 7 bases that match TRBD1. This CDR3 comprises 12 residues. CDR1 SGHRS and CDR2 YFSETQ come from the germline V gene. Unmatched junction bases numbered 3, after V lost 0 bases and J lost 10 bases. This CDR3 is CASSLGQGRAFF. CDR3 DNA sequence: TGCGCCAGCAGCTTGGGACAGGGCAGAGCTTTCTTT.

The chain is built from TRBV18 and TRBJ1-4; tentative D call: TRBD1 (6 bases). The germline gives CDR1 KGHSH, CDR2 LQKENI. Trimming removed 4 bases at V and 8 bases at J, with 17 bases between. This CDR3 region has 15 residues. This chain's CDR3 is CASSQLTGDLEKLFF. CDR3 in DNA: TGTGCCAGCTCACAACTGACAGGAGACCTAGAAAAACTGTTTTTT.

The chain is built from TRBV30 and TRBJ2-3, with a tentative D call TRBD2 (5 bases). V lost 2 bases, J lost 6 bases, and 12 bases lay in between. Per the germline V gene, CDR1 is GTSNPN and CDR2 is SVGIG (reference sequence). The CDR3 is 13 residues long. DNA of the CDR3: TGTGCCTGGAGTAAGCGGAATCGGGATACGCAGTATTTT. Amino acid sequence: CAWSKRNRDTQYF.

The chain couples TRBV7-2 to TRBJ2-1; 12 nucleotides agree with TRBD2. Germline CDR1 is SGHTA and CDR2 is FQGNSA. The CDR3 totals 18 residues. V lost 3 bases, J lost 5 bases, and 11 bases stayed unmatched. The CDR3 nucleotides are TGTGCCAGCAGCTTTCCCCTAGCGGGAGGGCCTCGGGACAATGAGCAGTTCTTC. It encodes CASSFPLAGGPRDNEQFF.

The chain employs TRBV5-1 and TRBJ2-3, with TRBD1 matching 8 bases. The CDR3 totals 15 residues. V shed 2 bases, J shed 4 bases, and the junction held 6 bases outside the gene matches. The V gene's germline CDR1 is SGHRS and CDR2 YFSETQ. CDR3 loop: CASSFLTGAPDTQYF. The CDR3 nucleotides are TGCGCCAGCAGCTTTCTGACAGGGGCCCCAGATACGCAGTATTTT.

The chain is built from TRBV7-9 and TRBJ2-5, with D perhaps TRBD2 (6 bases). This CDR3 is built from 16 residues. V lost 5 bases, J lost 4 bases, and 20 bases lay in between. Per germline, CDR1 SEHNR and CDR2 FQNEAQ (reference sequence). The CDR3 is CASSPLLWQRVETQYF. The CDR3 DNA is TGTGCCAGCAGCCCCCTTTTGTGGCAGCGGGTAGAGACCCAGTACTTC.

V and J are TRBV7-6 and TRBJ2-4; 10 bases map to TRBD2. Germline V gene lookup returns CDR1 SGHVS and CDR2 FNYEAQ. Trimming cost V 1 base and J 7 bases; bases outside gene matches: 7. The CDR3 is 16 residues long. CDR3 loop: CASSLELSGGANIQYF. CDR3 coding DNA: TGTGCCAGCAGCTTAGAATTGAGCGGGGGGGCGAACATTCAGTACTTC.

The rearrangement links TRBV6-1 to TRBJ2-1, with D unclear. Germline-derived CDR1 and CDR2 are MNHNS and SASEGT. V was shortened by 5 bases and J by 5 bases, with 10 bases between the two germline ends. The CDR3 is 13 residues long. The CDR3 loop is CASSFERDNEQFF. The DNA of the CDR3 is TGTGCCAGCAGTTTCGAAAGAGACAATGAGCAGTTCTTC.